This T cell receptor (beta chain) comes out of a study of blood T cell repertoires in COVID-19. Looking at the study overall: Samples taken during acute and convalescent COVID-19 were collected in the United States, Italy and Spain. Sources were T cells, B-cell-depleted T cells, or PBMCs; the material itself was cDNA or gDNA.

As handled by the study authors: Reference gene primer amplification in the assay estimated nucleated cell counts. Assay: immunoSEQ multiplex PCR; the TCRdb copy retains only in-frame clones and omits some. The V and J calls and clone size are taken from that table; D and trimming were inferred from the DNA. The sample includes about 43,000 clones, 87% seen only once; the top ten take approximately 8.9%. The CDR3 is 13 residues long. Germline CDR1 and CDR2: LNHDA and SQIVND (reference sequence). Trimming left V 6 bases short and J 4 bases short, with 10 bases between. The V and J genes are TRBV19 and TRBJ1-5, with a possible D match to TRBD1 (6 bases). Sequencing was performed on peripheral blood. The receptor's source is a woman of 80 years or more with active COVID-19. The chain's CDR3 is CASSRDKNQPQHF. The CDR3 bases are TGTGCCAGTAGCAGGGACAAGAATCAGCCCCAGCATTTT.